The clone carrying this TCR beta chain has only a few counts. The data originate from a study of patients and donors after allogeneic stem cell transplantation. This CDR3 is built from 15 residues. CDR1 and CDR2 from the germline V gene are SGHNT and YYREEE (reference sequence). Trimming took off 0 bases at V and 9 bases at J, with 16 bases between the two ends. TCRdb ran MiXCR on the RT-PCR reads and lists one entry per CDR3 protein. The table shows a few hundred thousand distinct CDR3 sequences, with 13% to 15% occurring only once. The chain links TRBV5-4 to TRBJ2-1, with D tentatively TRBD1 or TRBD2 (5 bases each). The specimen was blood, either unsorted or a sorted T cell fraction (not recorded which). This TCR came from a human donor who was either an allogeneic HSCT recipient or a stem cell or donor lymphocyte infusion donor (not recorded which). It is not recorded whose cells these are; they may come from a transplant donor. CDR3 sequence: CASSLGGRNDGEQFF. DNA of the CDR3: TGTGCCAGCAGCTTGGGGGGACGTAACGACGGTGAGCAGTTCTTC.